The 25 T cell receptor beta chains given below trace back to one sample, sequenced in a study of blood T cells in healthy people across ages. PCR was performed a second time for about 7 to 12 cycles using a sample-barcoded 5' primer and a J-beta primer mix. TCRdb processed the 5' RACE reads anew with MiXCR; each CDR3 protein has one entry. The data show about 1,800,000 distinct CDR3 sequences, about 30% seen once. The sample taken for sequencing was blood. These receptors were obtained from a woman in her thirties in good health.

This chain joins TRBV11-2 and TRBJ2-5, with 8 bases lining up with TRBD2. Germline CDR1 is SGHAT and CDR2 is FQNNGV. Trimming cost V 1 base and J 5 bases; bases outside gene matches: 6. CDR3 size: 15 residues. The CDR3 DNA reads TGTGCCAGCAGCTTAGTCGGGGGGGGCCTTGAGACCCAGTACTTC. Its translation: CASSLVGGGLETQYF.

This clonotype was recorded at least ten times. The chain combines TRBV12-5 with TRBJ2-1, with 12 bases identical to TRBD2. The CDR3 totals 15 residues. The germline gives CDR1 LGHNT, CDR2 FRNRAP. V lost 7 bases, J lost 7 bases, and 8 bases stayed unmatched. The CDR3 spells CASDLGLAGTNEQFF. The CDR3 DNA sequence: TGTGCTAGTGACCTAGGACTAGCGGGAACAAATGAGCAGTTCTTC.

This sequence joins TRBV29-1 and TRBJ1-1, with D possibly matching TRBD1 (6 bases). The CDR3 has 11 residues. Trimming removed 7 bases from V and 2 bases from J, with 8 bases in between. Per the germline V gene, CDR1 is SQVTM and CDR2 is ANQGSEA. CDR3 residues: CSGRGNTEAFF. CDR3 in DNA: TGCAGCGGCAGGGGAAACACTGAAGCTTTCTTT.

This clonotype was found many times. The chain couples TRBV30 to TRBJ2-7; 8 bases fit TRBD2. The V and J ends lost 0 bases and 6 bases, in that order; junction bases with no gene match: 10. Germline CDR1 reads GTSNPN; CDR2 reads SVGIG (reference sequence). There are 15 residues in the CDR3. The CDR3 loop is CAWSVRGTRLSEQYF. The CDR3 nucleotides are TGTGCCTGGAGTGTACGAGGGACTAGGCTAAGCGAGCAGTACTTC. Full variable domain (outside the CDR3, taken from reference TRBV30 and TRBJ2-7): SQTIHQWPATLVQPVGSPLSLECTVEGTSNPNLYWYRQAAGRGLQLLFYSVGIGQISSEVPQNLSASRPQDRQFILSSKKLLLSDSGFYLCAWSVRGTRLSEQYFGPGTRLTVT.

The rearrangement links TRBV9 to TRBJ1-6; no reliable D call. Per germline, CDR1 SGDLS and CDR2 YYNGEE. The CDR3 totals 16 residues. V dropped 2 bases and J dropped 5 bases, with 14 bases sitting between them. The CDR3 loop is CASSVDTGHNNSPLHF. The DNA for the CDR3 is TGTGCCAGCAGCGTCGACACCGGGCATAATAATTCACCCCTCCACTTT.

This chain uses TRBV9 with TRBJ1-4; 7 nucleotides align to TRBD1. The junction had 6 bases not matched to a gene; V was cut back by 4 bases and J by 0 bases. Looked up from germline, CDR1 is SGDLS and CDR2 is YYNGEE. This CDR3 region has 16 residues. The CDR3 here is CASSPGQFATNEKLFF. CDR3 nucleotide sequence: TGTGCCAGCAGCCCGGGACAGTTTGCAACTAATGAAAAACTGTTTTTT.

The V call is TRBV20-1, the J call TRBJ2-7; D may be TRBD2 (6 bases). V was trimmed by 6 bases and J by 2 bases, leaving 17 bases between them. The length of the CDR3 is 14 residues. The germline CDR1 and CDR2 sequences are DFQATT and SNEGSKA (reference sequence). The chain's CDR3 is CSAARGLSTYEQYF. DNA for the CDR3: TGCAGTGCCGCAAGGGGACTCTCAACCTACGAGCAGTACTTC.

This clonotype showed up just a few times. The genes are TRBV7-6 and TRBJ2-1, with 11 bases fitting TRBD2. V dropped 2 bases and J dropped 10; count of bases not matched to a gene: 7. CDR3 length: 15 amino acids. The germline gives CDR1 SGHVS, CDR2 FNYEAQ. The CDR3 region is CASSLILAGGEEQFF. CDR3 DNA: TGTGCCAGCAGCTTAATTCTAGCGGGGGGAGAGGAGCAGTTCTTC.

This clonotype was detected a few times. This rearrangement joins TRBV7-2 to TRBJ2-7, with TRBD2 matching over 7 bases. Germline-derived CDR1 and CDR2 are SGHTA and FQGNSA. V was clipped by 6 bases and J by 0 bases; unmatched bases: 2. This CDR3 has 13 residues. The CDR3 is CASRRGISYEQYF. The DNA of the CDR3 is TGTGCCAGCAGGCGGGGGATCTCCTACGAGCAGTACTTC.

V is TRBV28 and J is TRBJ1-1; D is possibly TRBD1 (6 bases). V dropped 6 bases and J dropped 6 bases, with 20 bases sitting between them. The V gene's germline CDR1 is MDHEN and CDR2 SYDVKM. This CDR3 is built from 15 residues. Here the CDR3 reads CASRRGGGIKAEAFF. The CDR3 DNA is TGTGCCAGCAGGCGGGGAGGGGGGATAAAGGCTGAAGCTTTCTTT.

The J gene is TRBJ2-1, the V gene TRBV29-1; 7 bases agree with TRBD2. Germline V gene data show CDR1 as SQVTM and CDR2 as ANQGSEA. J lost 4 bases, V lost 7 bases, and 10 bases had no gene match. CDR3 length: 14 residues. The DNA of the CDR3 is TGCAGCGGTAGGACTATCGGGAGGTACAATGAGCAGTTCTTC. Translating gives CSGRTIGRYNEQFF.

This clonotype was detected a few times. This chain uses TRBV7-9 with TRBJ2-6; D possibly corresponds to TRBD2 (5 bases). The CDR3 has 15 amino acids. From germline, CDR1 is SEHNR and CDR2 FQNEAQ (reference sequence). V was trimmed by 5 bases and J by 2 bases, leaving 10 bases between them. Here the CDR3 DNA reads TGTGCCAGCAGCGGACTCGGGGCTGGGGCCAACGTCCTGACTTTC. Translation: CASSGLGAGANVLTF.

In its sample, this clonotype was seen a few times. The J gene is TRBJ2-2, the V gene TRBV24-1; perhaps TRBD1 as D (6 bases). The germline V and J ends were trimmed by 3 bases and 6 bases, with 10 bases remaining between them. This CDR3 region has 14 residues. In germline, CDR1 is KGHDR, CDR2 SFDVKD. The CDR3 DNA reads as TGTGCCACCAGTGATCCCAGGGGCCCCGGGGAGCTGTTTTTT. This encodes CATSDPRGPGELFF.

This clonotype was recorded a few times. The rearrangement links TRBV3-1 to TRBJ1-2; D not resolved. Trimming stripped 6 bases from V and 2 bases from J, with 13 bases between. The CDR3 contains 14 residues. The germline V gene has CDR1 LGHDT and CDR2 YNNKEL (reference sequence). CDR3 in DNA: TGTGCCAGCAGTCAAAGAAGGGTGAACTATGGCTACACCTTC. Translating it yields CASSQRRVNYGYTF.

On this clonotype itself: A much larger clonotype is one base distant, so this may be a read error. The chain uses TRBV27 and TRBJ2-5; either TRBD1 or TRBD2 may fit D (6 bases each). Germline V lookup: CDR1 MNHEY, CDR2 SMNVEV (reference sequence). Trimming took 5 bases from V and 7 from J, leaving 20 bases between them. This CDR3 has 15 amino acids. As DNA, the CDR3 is TGTGCCAGCAGTCTCTCTGGAGGGAGAGGGGGGACCCAGTACTTC. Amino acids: CASSLSGGRGGTQYF.

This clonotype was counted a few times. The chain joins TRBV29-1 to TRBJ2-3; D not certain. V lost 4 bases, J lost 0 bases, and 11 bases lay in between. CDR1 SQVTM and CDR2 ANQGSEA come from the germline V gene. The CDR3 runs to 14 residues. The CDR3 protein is CSVVLAHSTDTQYF. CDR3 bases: TGCAGCGTTGTTCTGGCCCATAGCACAGATACGCAGTATTTT.

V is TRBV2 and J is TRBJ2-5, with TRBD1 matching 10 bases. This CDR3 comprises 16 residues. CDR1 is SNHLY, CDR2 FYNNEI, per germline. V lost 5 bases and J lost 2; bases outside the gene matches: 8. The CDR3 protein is CASSHFPGQGQETQYF. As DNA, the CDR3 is TGTGCCAGCAGTCACTTTCCGGGACAGGGGCAAGAGACCCAGTACTTC.

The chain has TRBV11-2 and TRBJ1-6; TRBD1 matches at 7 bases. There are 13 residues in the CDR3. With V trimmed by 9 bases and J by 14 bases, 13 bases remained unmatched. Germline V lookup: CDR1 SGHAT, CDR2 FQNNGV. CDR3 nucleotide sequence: TGTGCCAGTCGAAGGACAGGCAGTCTAGCCCTCCACTTT. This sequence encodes CASRRTGSLALHF. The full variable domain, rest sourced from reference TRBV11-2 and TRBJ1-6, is EAGVAQSPRYKIIEKRQSVAFWCNPISGHATLYWYQQILGQGPKLLIQFQNNGVVDDSQLPKDRFSAERLKGVDSTLKIQPAKLEDSAVYLCASRRTGSLALHFGNGTRLTVT.

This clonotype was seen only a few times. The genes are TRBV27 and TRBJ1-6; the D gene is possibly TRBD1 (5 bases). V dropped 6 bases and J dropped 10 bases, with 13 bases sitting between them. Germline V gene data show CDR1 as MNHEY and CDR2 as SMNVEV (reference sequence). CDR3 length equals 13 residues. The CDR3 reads CASSRAKGSPLHF. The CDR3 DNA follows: TGTGCCAGCAGCAGGGCGAAAGGCTCACCCCTCCACTTT.

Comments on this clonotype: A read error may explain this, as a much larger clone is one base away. The CDR3 bases are TGTGCCAGCAGCTTAGTACCGGGGCAGTCGGGCATAAACATTCAGTACTTC. As protein: CASSLVPGQSGINIQYF. The rearrangement links TRBV7-8 to TRBJ2-4; D may correspond to TRBD1 or TRBD2 (5 bases each). The CDR3 covers 17 residues. Trimming removed 1 base at V and 6 bases at J, with 19 bases between. The germline gives CDR1 SGHVS, CDR2 FQNEAQ.

CDR3 DNA sequence: TGTGCCAGCAGCCCTACCCTAGCGGGGGCCGTCACAGATACGCAGTATTTT. Its translation: CASSPTLAGAVTDTQYF. The chain links TRBV2 to TRBJ2-3, with 10 positions matching TRBD2. This CDR3 region has 17 residues. After removal of 6 bases from V and 2 bases from J, the junction contained 11 bases not matched to a gene. Germline loops: CDR1 SNHLY, CDR2 FYNNEI.

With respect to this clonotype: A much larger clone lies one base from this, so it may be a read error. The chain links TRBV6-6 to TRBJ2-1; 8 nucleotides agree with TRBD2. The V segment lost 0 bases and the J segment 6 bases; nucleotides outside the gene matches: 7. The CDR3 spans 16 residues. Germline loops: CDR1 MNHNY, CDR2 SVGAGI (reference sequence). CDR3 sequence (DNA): TGTGCCAGCAGTTACTCTGTCGGGGGGGCAGGCAATGAGCAGTTCTTC. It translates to CASSYSVGGAGNEQFF.

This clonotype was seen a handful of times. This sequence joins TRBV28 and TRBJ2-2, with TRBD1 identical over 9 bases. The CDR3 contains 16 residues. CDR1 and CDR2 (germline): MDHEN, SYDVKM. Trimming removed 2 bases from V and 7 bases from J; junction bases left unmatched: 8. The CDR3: CASSLPGTGTSGELFF. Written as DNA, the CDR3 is TGTGCCAGCAGTTTACCTGGGACAGGGACCAGCGGGGAGCTGTTTTTT.

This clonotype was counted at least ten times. The chain's CDR3 is CASSVDPGVSYNEQFF. The CDR3 coding sequence is TGTGCCAGCAGCGTAGACCCGGGGGTCTCCTACAATGAGCAGTTCTTC. The chain recombines TRBV9 with TRBJ2-1; maybe TRBD2 (6 bases). Trimming removed 0 bases from V and 0 bases from J, with 10 bases in between. This CDR3 comprises 16 residues. Germline-derived CDR1 and CDR2 are SGDLS and YYNGEE. The variable domain in full, with the rest retrieved from reference TRBV9 and TRBJ2-1, is DSGVTQTPKHLITATGQRVTLRCSPRSGDLSVYWYQQSLDQGLQFLIQYYNGEERAKGNILERFSAQQFPDLHSELNLSSLELGDSALYFCASSVDPGVSYNEQFFGPGTRLTVL.

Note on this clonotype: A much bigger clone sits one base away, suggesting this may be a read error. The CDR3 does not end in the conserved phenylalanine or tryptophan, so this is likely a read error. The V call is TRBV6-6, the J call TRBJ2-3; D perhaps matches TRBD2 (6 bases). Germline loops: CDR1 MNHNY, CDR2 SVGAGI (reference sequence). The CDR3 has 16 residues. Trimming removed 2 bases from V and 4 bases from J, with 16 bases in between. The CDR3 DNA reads TGTGCCAGCAGTTACACCCCACCGGGAGTCGCAGATACGCAGTATTAT. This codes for CASSYTPPGVADTQYY.